These T cell receptor beta chains were read from a single sample in a study of T cell responses to AZD1222 COVID-19 vaccine. Libraries were prepared by immunoSEQ multiplex PCR; TCRdb keeps only in-frame clonotypes and omits some of them. The profile shows 150,000 or so clones, roughly 90% of them singletons. Specimen: peripheral blood, collected on day 0 of AZD1222 vaccination. Receptor source: an adult in good health. CDR3s include the opening cysteine and the closing phenylalanine or tryptophan. Fields, in order: D gene, clone size, V gene, J gene, CDR3 protein, CDR3 DNA. A D gene is named only where the DNA matches it firmly. Clone size, where shown, is once, few, many, or a class for clones that have expanded.

.,few,TRBV9,TRBJ2-5,CASSSGHTRGETQYF,TGTGCCAGCAGCTCCGGACACACCAGAGGGGAGACCCAGTACTTC
.,.,TRBV9,TRBJ1-3,CASSVQGAGNTIYF,TGTGCCAGCAGCGTTCAGGGAGCTGGAAACACCATATATTTT
.,.,TRBV27,TRBJ1-3,CASSPRMFQGQRATGNTIYF,TGTGCCAGCAGCCCCAGGATGTTTCAAGGGCAACGCGCGACTGGAAACACCATATATTTT
TRBD1,.,TRBV19,TRBJ2-2,CASSLRGPGELFF,TGTGCCAGTAGTCTGAGGGGGCCCGGGGAGCTGTTTTTT
TRBD2,.,TRBV11-3,TRBJ2-3,CASSLDLTGAGTDTQYF,TGTGCCAGCAGCTTAGATCTAACGGGAGCGGGGACAGATACGCAGTATTTT
TRBD2,.,TRBV7-6,TRBJ2-5,CASSLSERGYQETQYF,TGTGCCAGCAGCTTATCCGAGCGGGGGTACCAAGAGACCCAGTACTTC
.,.,TRBV15,TRBJ2-3,CATSRFRQPGPRSSTDTQYF,TGTGCCACCAGCAGATTCAGACAGCCTGGCCCCCGATCTAGCACAGATACGCAGTATTTT
TRBD1,once,TRBV6-5,TRBJ2-1,CASITRGHSYNEQFF,TGTGCCAGCATTACGAGGGGGCACTCCTACAATGAGCAGTTCTTC
TRBD2,.,TRBV10-3,TRBJ2-7,CAISDLGLAGYEQYF,TGTGCCATCAGTGACTTGGGACTAGCGGGGTACGAGCAGTACTTC
.,once,TRBV5-1,TRBJ2-7,CASSRTVSSYEQYF,TGCGCCAGCAGCCGGACAGTGAGCTCCTACGAGCAGTACTTC
.,.,TRBV6-2/TRBV6-3,TRBJ1-2,CASSTLTESDGYTF,TGTGCCAGCAGTACCCTGACAGAATCGGATGGCTACACCTTC
.,.,TRBV11-3,TRBJ2-1,CASSHGPYNEQFF,TGTGCCAGCAGCCATGGGCCCTACAATGAGCAGTTCTTC
.,.,TRBV7-3,TRBJ1-2,CASSLNGGDYGYTF,TGTGCCAGCAGCTTAAATGGGGGTGACTATGGCTACACCTTC
.,once,TRBV7-2,TRBJ1-2,CASTTKPGLGYTF,TGTGCCAGCACCACTAAACCCGGTCTTGGCTACACCTTC
.,.,TRBV27,TRBJ2-2,CASCIRPRGNTGELFF,TGTGCCAGCTGCATTCGGCCTCGGGGTAACACCGGGGAGCTGTTTTTT
TRBD2,.,TRBV10-3,TRBJ2-7,CAISRLNTKSGTSINRYEQYF,TGTGCCATCAGTAGATTGAACACTAAGTCCGGGACTAGCATCAATAGGTACGAGCAGTACTTC